The 25 T cell receptor beta chains below all came from one sample that was sequenced in a study of T cell repertoires in cytomegalovirus infection. Their target antigens are unknown. Via MiXCR, TCRdb re-called the reads, giving one row per CDR3 protein. This table holds just under 500,000 distinct CDR3 sequences, roughly a third found once. Source: cultured PBMCs, taken from culture after CMV antigen stimulation. The receptor source for this set is a human donor in good health (CMV status not recorded). Some clones in this sample may be carry-over from other donors' samples.

The sample holds many counts of this clonotype. The genes are TRBV7-8 and TRBJ2-7; D perhaps matches TRBD1 (5 bases). This CDR3 contains 14 residues. The V gene lost 1 base and the J gene lost 0 bases, with 7 bases spanning the gap. Germline lookup yields CDR1 SGHVS and CDR2 FQNEAQ. DNA for the CDR3: TGTGCCAGCAGCTTAGGTGACAGCTCCTACGAGCAGTACTTC. This sequence encodes CASSLGDSSYEQYF.

This clonotype has a handful of counts. This rearrangement joins TRBV2 to TRBJ2-7, with D maybe TRBD2 (5 bases). Trimming shortened V by 2 bases and J by 7 bases, and 12 bases separated the two germline ends. The germline CDR1 and CDR2 sequences are SNHLY and FYNNEI. The CDR3 has 13 residues. In DNA, the CDR3 is TGTGCCAGCAGTGAAATCGTCTCGGGGGAGCAGTACGTC. It specifies CASSEIVSGEQYV.

At least ten counts were recorded for this clonotype. The chain recombines TRBV7-2 with TRBJ2-3; TRBD2 agrees at 11 bases. Germline CDR1 is SGHTA and CDR2 is FQGNSA. Unmatched junction bases numbered 6, after V lost 5 bases and J lost 2 bases. The CDR3 extends over 16 amino acids. CDR3 sequence: CASSGLAGVLTDTQYF. The CDR3 DNA sequence: TGTGCCAGCAGCGGACTAGCGGGTGTCCTCACAGATACGCAGTATTTT.

The chain uses TRBV29-1 and TRBJ2-7; D is unresolved. Germline-derived CDR1 and CDR2 are SQVTM and ANQGSEA. The CDR3 sequence is 11 residues long. The V end was cut by 6 bases, the J end by 3 bases, with 9 bases between. CDR3 nucleotides: TGCAGCGTGACGGCGGACTACGAGCAGTACTTC. Protein: CSVTADYEQYF.

The chain is built from TRBV11-2 and TRBJ2-2, with 10 nucleotides matching TRBD2. Germline V gene data show CDR1 as SGHAT and CDR2 as FQNNGV. The CDR3 has 18 residues. J gave up 4 bases and V 4 bases, and 12 bases lay outside the gene matches. For the CDR3, the DNA is TGTGCCAGCAGCTGGCCGACGTCTAGCGGGAGTCGCACCGGGGAGCTGTTTTTT. This codes for CASSWPTSSGSRTGELFF.

This clonotype appeared a few times. This chain links TRBV11-3 with TRBJ1-1, with D unresolved. Germline values: CDR1 SGHNT, CDR2 YENEEA. The CDR3 spans 13 residues. V gave up 5 bases and J gave up 0 bases, with 7 bases separating them. CDR3 DNA: TGTGCCAGCAGCCCCATCCTGAACACTGAAGCTTTCTTT. Amino acids: CASSPILNTEAFF.

The V gene is TRBV6-4, the J gene TRBJ2-1, with D perhaps TRBD2 (6 bases). The CDR3 spans 12 residues. Per germline, CDR1 MRHNA and CDR2 SNTAGT. Deletions cut 2 bases from V and 12 bases from J, with 11 bases between. The CDR3 reads CASSDMGGPQFF. CDR3 DNA sequence: TGTGCCAGCAGTGACATGGGAGGACCGCAGTTCTTC.

This clonotype was observed a handful of times. The rearrangement links TRBV12-3 or TRBV12-4 to TRBJ2-1, with 10 bases identical to TRBD2. V gave up 6 bases and J gave up 4 bases; unmatched junction bases: 6. The CDR3 is 15 amino acids. The CDR3 nucleotides read TGTGCCAGCAGGGCACTAGCGGGACGATACAATGAGCAGTTCTTC. Its protein product is CASRALAGRYNEQFF.

This chain connects TRBV12-3 or TRBV12-4 to TRBJ2-4, with TRBD2 as a possible D gene (5 bases). This CDR3 is 13 amino acids long. V was trimmed by 0 bases and J by 11 bases, leaving 11 bases between them. The CDR3 DNA reads TGTGCCAGCAGTTTAGCGGACGGGGTGGTTCAGTACTTC. Residues: CASSLADGVVQYF.

This clonotype was observed at least ten times. This chain links TRBV7-2 with TRBJ2-1; D gene ambiguous. The V and J ends lost 5 bases and 4 bases respectively, with 15 bases between them. Germline lookup yields CDR1 SGHTA and CDR2 FQGNSA. CDR3 length: 15 residues. CDR3 nucleotides: TGTGCCAGCAGCCGCCGACTTGTGGATTACAATGAGCAGTTCTTC. It translates to CASSRRLVDYNEQFF. Filled out from reference TRBV7-2 and TRBJ2-1, the complete variable domain reads GAGVSQSPSNKVTEKGKDVELRCDPISGHTALYWYRQSLGQGLEFLIYFQGNSAPDKSGLPSDRFSAERTGGSVSTLTIQRTQQEDSAVYLCASSRRLVDYNEQFFGPGTRLTVL.

V usage is TRBV7-2 and J usage is TRBJ2-7, with 10 bases lining up with TRBD2. CDR3 length: 15 residues. CDR1 and CDR2 (germline): SGHTA, FQGNSA. Losses at the gene ends were 5 bases for V and 3 bases for J; bases not matched to a gene: 7. Written as DNA, the CDR3 is TGTGCCAGCAGCCCGACGGGACTAGCGTTCTACGAGCAGTACTTC. It encodes CASSPTGLAFYEQYF.

This rearrangement joins TRBV7-6 to TRBJ2-1, with D possibly matching TRBD1 (5 bases). The germline V gene encodes CDR1 SGHVS and CDR2 FNYEAQ. The CDR3 covers 13 residues. Trimming removed 4 bases from V and 13 bases from J, with 17 bases in between. Here the CDR3 DNA reads TGTGCCAGCAGCTCCTACCCAGACAGCAGACAGTTCTTC. Translation: CASSSYPDSRQFF.

A few counts support this clonotype. This CDR3 reads CASSLEAGRADTQYF. The CDR3 DNA reads as TGTGCCAGCAGCTTAGAGGCGGGACGGGCGGATACGCAGTATTTT. The chain recombines TRBV11-2 with TRBJ2-3; D possibly corresponds to TRBD2 (6 bases). The CDR3 covers 15 residues. V lost 0 bases, J lost 6 bases, and 13 bases lay in between. From germline, CDR1 is SGHAT and CDR2 FQNNGV. Full variable domain (outside the CDR3, taken from reference TRBV11-2 and TRBJ2-3): EAGVAQSPRYKIIEKRQSVAFWCNPISGHATLYWYQQILGQGPKLLIQFQNNGVVDDSQLPKDRFSAERLKGVDSTLKIQPAKLEDSAVYLCASSLEAGRADTQYFGPGTRLTVL.

The V and J genes are TRBV2 and TRBJ2-3; no firm D call. With 6 bases removed from V and 5 bases from J, the gap between germline ends came to 9 bases. The CDR3 extends over 12 amino acids. Germline lookup yields CDR1 SNHLY and CDR2 FYNNEI. CDR3 in DNA: TGTGCCAGCAGCGCCTCGGGAGATACGCAGTATTTT. Its translation is CASSASGDTQYF.

This clonotype has a handful of counts. V and J are TRBV19 and TRBJ2-3; 7 bases fit TRBD1. J was trimmed by 5 bases and V by 3 bases; bases with no gene match: 5. CDR1 and CDR2 (germline): LNHDA, SQIVND (reference sequence). CDR3 length: 14 residues. In DNA form, the CDR3 reads TGTGCCAGTAGTATTGGACAGGAATTAGATACGCAGTATTTT. Translated, it gives CASSIGQELDTQYF. The full variable domain, with the rest looked up from reference TRBV19 and TRBJ2-3, is DGGITQSPKYLFRKEGQNVTLSCEQNLNHDAMYWYRQDPGQGLRLIYYSQIVNDFQKGDIAEGYSVSREKKESFPLTVTSAQKNPTAFYLCASSIGQELDTQYFGPGTRLTVL.

The CDR3 coding sequence is TGCGCCAGCAGCCAACCGAGACAGGGGGTTTTGGAAAAACTGTTTTTT. Translated, it gives CASSQPRQGVLEKLFF. The chain combines TRBV4-1 with TRBJ1-4, with 9 bases aligning to TRBD1. The CDR3 has 16 residues. J lost 8 bases, V lost 2 bases, and 9 bases had no gene match. Germline values: CDR1 MGHRA, CDR2 YSYEKL.

This clonotype turned up a few times. The CDR3 region is CSAARTNQPQHF. The CDR3 nucleotides read TGCAGTGCCGCCCGGACCAATCAGCCCCAGCATTTT. The rearrangement links TRBV20-1 to TRBJ1-5; no firm D call. V was clipped by 6 bases and J by 3 bases, with 9 bases between them. CDR3 length: 12 amino acids. Germline V CDR1 and CDR2: DFQATT, SNEGSKA (reference sequence).

The sample holds a few counts of this clonotype. This sequence joins TRBV11-2 and TRBJ1-1; 10 bases align to TRBD1. Germline CDR1 is SGHAT and CDR2 is FQNNGV. V was clipped by 5 bases and J by 5 bases; unmatched bases: 8. The CDR3 is 15 residues long. This CDR3 reads CASSPRQGARTEAFF. Written as DNA, the CDR3 is TGTGCCAGCAGCCCGCGACAGGGGGCGAGGACTGAAGCTTTCTTT.

The rearrangement joins TRBV11-3 to TRBJ2-1; 7 bases are shared with TRBD2. The trim removed 3 bases at V and 7 bases at J, leaving 12 bases unmatched. Germline values: CDR1 SGHNT, CDR2 YENEEA. The CDR3 has 16 amino acids. The CDR3 sequence is CASSLGVGGLRNEQFF. CDR3 DNA sequence: TGTGCCAGCAGCTTGGGCGTGGGAGGGCTTAGGAATGAGCAGTTCTTC.

The chain employs TRBV4-3 and TRBJ2-3; 7 bases map to TRBD2. Trimming removed 2 bases from V and 2 bases from J; junction bases left unmatched: 10. The CDR3 totals 17 residues. Germline loops: CDR1 LGHNA, CDR2 YSLEER. CDR3 DNA sequence: TGCGCCAGCAGCCAAAGCCCTGGGAGGGGACCCACAGATACGCAGTATTTT. This encodes CASSQSPGRGPTDTQYF.

This chain connects TRBV13 to TRBJ2-3; a weak D match, TRBD2 (5 bases). V was cut by 6 bases and J by 1 base, with 11 bases left in between. CDR1 is PRHDT, CDR2 FYEKMQ, per germline (reference sequence). The CDR3 sequence is 14 residues long. The chain's CDR3 is CASRRSGRTDTQYF. DNA for the CDR3: TGTGCCAGCAGACGGAGCGGTCGCACAGATACGCAGTATTTT.

In this sample, this clonotype turned up many times. This sequence joins TRBV7-6 and TRBJ2-7; D not resolved. CDR3 length equals 16 residues. Germline V gene lookup returns CDR1 SGHVS and CDR2 FNYEAQ. V lost 3 bases to trimming and J lost 0 bases, with 15 bases between them. CDR3 residues: CASSFLPAKSSYEQYV. CDR3 DNA sequence: TGTGCCAGCAGCTTTTTGCCGGCTAAGAGCTCCTACGAGCAGTACGTC.

This rearrangement joins TRBV7-2 to TRBJ1-2, with a possible D match to TRBD1 (5 bases). This CDR3 spans 16 amino acids. CDR1 is SGHTA, CDR2 FQGNSA, per germline. Trimming took off 5 bases at V and 1 base at J, with 17 bases between the two ends. The CDR3 spells CASSPGLGRGNYGYTF. As DNA, the CDR3 is TGTGCCAGCAGCCCGGGACTCGGGAGGGGTAACTATGGCTACACCTTC.

V usage is TRBV28 and J usage is TRBJ1-5; D unresolved. Trimming shortened V by 10 bases and J by 1 base, and 14 bases separated the two germline ends. The germline V gene has CDR1 MDHEN and CDR2 SYDVKM. This CDR3 has 14 amino acids. The CDR3 reads CATRTAVSNQPQHF. Here the CDR3 DNA reads TGTGCCACCCGGACGGCCGTCAGCAATCAGCCCCAGCATTTT. Filled out from reference TRBV28 and TRBJ1-5, the complete variable domain reads DVKVTQSSRYLVKRTGEKVFLECVQDMDHENMFWYRQDPGLGLRLIYFSYDVKMKEKGDIPEGYSVSREKKERFSLILESASTNQTSMYLCATRTAVSNQPQHFGDGTRLSIL.

The J gene is TRBJ2-1, the V gene TRBV5-6, with D possibly being TRBD1 or TRBD2 (6 bases each). This CDR3 has 17 residues. The V end was cut by 7 bases, the J end by 0 bases, with 20 bases between. Germline CDR1 and CDR2: SGHDT and YYEEEE. The CDR3 region has the DNA TGTGCCAGCCTACCGGGGAGAGGGGGGCTCTCCTACAATGAGCAGTTCTTC. It specifies CASLPGRGGLSYNEQFF.